The present TCR beta chain was sequenced within a study of OX40 agonist ivuxolimab in advanced cancers. Turning to the study itself: Patients' therapy was ivuxolimab, an antibody that acts as an agonist of OX40 (CD134).

Trimming stripped 6 bases from V and 4 bases from J, with 18 bases between. The CDR3 spans 16 residues. CDR1 and CDR2 (germline): LGHNA, YSLEER. Produced via immunoSEQ multiplex PCR; TCRdb's table is partial and in-frame only. The sample yields under 80,000 clones, 75% to 90% seen once. The rearrangement links TRBV4-3 to TRBJ2-2, with D possibly called TRBD1 or TRBD2 (5 bases each). The sample consisted of CD4+ or CD8+ T cells sorted from blood, taken in a trial of the OX40 agonist ivuxolimab. The receptor's source is an adult with an advanced solid tumor such as melanoma, head and neck, liver or kidney cancer. The CDR3 coding sequence is TGCGCCAGCAGACTAGGGACCTCACACGGCACCGGGGAGCTGTTTTTT. It specifies CASRLGTSHGTGELFF.